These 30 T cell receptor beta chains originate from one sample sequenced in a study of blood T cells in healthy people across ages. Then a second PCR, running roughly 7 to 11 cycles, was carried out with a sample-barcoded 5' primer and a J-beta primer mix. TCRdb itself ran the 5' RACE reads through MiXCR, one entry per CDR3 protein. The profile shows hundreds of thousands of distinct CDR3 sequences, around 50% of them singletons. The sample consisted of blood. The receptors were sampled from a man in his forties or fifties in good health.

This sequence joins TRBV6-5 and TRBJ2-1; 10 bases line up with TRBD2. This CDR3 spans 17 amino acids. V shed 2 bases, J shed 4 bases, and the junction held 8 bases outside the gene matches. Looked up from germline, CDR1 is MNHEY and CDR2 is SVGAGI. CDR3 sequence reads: CASSYLRTSGGYNEQFF. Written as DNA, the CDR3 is TGTGCCAGCAGTTACCTAAGGACTAGCGGAGGATACAATGAGCAGTTCTTC.

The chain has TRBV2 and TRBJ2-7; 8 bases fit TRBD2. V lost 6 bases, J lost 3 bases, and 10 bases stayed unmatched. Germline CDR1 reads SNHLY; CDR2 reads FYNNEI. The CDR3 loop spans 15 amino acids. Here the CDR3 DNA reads TGTGCCAGCAGGCCAGGACTAGCAGGTCTCTACGAGCAGTACTTC. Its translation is CASRPGLAGLYEQYF.

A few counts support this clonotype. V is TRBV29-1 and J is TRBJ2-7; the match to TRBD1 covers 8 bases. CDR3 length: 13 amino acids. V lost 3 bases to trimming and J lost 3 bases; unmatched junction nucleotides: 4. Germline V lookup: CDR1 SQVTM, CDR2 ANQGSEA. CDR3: CSVETGVSYEQYF. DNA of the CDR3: TGCAGCGTTGAGACAGGGGTAAGCTACGAGCAGTACTTC.

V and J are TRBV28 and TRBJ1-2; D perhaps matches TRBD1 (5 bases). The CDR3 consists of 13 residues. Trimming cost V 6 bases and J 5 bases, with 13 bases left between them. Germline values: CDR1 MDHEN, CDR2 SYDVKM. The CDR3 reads CASSSGWLYGYTF. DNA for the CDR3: TGTGCCAGCAGCTCAGGGTGGCTTTATGGCTACACCTTC.

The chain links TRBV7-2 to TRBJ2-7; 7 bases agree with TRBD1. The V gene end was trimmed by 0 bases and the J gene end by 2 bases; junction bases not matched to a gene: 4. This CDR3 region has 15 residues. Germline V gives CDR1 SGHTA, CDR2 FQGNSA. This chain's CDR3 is CASSLASGQPYEQYF. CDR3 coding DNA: TGTGCCAGCAGCTTAGCTTCGGGACAGCCCTACGAGCAGTACTTC.

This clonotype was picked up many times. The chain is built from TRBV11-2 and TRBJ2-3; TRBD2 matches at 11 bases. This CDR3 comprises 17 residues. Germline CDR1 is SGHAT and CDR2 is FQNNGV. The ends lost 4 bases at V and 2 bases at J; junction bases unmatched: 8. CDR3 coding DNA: TGTGCCAGCAGCTCCGGGACTAGCGGCCATTACACAGATACGCAGTATTTT. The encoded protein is CASSSGTSGHYTDTQYF.

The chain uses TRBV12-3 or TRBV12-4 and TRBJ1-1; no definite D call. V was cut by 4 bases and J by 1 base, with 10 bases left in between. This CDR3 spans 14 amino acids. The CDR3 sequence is CASSSNPANTEAFF. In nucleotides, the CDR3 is TGTGCCAGCAGTTCAAACCCGGCGAACACTGAAGCTTTCTTT.

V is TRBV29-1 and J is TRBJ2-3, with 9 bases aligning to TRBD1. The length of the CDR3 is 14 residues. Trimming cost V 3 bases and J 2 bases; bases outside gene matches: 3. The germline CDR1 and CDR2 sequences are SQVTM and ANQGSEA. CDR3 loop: CSVDGTGITDTQYF. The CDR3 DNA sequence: TGCAGCGTTGATGGGACAGGGATCACAGATACGCAGTATTTT.

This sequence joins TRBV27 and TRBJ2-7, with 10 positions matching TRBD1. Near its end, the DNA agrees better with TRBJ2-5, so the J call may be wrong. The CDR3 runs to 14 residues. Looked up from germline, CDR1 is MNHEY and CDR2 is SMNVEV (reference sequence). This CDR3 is CASSSDRGLETQYF. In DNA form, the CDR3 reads TGTGCCAGCAGTTCTGACAGGGGGCTGGAGACCCAGTACTTC.

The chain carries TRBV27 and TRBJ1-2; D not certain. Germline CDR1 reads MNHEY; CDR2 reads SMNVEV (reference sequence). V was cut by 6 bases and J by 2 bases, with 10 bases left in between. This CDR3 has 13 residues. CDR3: CASRFGQNYGYTF. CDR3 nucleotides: TGTGCCAGCAGGTTTGGTCAAAACTATGGCTACACCTTC.

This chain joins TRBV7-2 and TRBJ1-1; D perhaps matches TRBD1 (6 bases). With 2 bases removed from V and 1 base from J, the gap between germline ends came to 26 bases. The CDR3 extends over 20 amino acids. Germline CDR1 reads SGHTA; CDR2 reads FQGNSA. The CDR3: CASSLRGEGFGNSRNTEAFF. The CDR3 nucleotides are TGTGCCAGCAGCTTAAGGGGGGAGGGGTTCGGCAACTCGAGGAACACTGAAGCTTTCTTT.

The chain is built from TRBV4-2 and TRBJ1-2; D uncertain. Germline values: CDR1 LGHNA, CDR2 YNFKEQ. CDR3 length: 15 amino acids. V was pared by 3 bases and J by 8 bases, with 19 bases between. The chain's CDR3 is CASSQRADPTGGYTF. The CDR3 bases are TGTGCCAGCAGCCAGAGGGCCGACCCCACGGGCGGCTACACCTTC.

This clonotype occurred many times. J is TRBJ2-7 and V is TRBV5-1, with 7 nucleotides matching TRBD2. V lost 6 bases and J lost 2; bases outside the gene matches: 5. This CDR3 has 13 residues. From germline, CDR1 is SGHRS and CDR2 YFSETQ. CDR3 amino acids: CASNPSGAYEQYF. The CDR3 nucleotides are TGCGCCAGCAACCCTAGCGGCGCCTACGAGCAGTACTTC.

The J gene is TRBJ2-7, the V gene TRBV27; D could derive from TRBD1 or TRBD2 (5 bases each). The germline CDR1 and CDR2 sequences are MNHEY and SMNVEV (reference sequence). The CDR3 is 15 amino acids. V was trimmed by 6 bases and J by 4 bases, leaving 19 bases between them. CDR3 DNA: TGTGCCAGCAGGGATCCCGGGACCGTGCCTTACGAGCAGTACTTC. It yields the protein CASRDPGTVPYEQYF.

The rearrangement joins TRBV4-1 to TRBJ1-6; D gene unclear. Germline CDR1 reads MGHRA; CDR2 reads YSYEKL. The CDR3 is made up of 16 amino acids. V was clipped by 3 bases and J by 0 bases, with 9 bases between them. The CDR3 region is CASSHGRSSYNSPLHF. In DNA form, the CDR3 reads TGCGCCAGCAGCCATGGACGGAGCTCCTATAATTCACCCCTCCACTTT.

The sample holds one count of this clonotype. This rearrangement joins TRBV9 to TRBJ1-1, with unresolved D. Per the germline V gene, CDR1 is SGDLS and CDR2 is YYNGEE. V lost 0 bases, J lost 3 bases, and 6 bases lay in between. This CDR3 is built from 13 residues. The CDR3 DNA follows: TGTGCCAGCAGCGTAGCAGTGTACACTGAAGCTTTCTTT. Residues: CASSVAVYTEAFF. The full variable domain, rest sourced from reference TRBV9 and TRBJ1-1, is DSGVTQTPKHLITATGQRVTLRCSPRSGDLSVYWYQQSLDQGLQFLIQYYNGEERAKGNILERFSAQQFPDLHSELNLSSLELGDSALYFCASSVAVYTEAFFGQGTRLTVV.

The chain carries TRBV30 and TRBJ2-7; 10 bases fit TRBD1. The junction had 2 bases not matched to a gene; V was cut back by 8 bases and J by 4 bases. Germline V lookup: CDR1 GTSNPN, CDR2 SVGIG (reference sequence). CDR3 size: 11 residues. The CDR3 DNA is TGTGCCGGACAGGGGGTTTACGAGCAGTACTTC. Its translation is CAGQGVYEQYF. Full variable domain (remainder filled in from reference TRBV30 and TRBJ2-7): SQTIHQWPATLVQPVGSPLSLECTVEGTSNPNLYWYRQAAGRGLQLLFYSVGIGQISSEVPQNLSASRPQDRQFILSSKKLLLSDSGFYLCAGQGVYEQYFGPGTRLTVT.

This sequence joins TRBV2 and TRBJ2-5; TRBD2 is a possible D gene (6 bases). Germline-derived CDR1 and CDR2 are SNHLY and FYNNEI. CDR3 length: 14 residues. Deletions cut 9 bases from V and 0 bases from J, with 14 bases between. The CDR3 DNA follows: TGTGCCAGTAGACCTGGAGGGAACCAAGAGACCCAGTACTTC. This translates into CASRPGGNQETQYF.

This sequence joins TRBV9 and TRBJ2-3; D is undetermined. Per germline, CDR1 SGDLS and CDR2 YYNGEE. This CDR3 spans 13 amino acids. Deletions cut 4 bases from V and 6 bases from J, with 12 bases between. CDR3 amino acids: CASSFRHADTQYF. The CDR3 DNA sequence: TGTGCCAGCAGCTTCCGACATGCGGATACGCAGTATTTT. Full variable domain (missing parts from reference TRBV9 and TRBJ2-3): DSGVTQTPKHLITATGQRVTLRCSPRSGDLSVYWYQQSLDQGLQFLIQYYNGEERAKGNILERFSAQQFPDLHSELNLSSLELGDSALYFCASSFRHADTQYFGPGTRLTVL.

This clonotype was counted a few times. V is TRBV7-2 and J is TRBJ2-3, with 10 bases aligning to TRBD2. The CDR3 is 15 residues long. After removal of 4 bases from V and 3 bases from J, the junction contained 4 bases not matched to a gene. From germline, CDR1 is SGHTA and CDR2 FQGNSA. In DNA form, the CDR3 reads TGTGCCAGCAGCTCAAAGCGGGGGGGTACAGATACGCAGTATTTT. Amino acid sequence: CASSSKRGGTDTQYF.

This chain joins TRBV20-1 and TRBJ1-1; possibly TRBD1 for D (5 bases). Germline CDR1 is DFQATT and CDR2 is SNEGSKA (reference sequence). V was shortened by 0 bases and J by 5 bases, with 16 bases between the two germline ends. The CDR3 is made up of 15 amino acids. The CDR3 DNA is TGCAGTGCTAGAGATCAGCGGGGGTCGGGTACTGAAGCTTTCTTT. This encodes CSARDQRGSGTEAFF.

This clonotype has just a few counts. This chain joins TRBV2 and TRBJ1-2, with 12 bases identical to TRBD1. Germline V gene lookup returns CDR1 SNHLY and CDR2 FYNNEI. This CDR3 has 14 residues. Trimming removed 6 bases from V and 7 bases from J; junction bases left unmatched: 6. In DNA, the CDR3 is TGTGCCAGCAGCTTGGGACAGGGGGCTGTTGGCTACACCTTC. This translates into CASSLGQGAVGYTF.

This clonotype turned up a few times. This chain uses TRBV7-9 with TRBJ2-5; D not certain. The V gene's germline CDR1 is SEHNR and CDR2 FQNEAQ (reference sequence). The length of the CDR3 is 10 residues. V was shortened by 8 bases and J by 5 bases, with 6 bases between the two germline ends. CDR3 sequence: CASFGETQYF. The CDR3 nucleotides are TGTGCCAGCTTCGGGGAGACCCAGTACTTC.

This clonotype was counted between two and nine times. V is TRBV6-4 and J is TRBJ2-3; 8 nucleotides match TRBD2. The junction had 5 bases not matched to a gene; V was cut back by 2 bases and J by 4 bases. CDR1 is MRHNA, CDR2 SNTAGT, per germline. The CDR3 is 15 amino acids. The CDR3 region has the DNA TGTGCCAGCAGTGACGGAGCGGGAGTGGCAGATACGCAGTATTTT. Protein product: CASSDGAGVADTQYF.

The CDR3 reads CATSIPGTSGGTSTDTQYF. In nucleotides, the CDR3 is TGTGCCACCAGCATACCTGGGACTAGCGGGGGTACTAGCACAGATACGCAGTATTTT. The rearrangement links TRBV15 to TRBJ2-3; 14 nucleotides line up with TRBD2. Looked up from germline, CDR1 is LNHNV and CDR2 is YYDKDF (reference sequence). CDR3 length: 19 residues. Germline trimming cut 4 bases from V and 0 bases from J; bases unmatched to any gene: 9.

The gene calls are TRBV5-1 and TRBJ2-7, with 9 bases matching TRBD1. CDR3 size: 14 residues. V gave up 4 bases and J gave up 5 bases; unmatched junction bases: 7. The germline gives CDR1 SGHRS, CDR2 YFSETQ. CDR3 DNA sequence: TGCGCCAGCAGCCCCGGGACAGGGCTTAACGAGCAGTACTTC. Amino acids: CASSPGTGLNEQYF. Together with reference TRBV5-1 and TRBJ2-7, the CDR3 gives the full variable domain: KAGVTQTPRYLIKTRGQQVTLSCSPISGHRSVSWYQQTPGQGLQFLFEYFSETQRNKGNFPGRFSGRQFSNSRSEMNVSTLELGDSALYLCASSPGTGLNEQYFGPGTRLTVT.

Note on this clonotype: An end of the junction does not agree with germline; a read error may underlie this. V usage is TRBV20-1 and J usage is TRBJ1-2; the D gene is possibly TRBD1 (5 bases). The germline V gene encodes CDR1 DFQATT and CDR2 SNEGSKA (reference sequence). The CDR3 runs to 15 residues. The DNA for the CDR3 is TGCGGTGCCCCGAGGGAGGGCAGGGAGGCCTATGGCTACACCTTC. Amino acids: CGAPREGREAYGYTF.

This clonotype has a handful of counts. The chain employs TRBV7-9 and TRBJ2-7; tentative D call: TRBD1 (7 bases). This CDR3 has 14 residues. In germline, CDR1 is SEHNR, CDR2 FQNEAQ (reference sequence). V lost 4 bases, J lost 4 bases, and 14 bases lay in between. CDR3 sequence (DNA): TGTGCCAGCAGCTCCGGACAGGAGGGTTACGAGCAGTACTTC. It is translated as CASSSGQEGYEQYF.

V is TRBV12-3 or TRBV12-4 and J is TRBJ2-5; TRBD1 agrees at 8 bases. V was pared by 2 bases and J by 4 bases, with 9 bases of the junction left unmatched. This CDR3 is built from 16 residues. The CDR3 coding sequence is TGTGCCAGCAGTTTATGGTCGACAGGGGATCGAGAGACCCAGTACTTC. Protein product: CASSLWSTGDRETQYF.

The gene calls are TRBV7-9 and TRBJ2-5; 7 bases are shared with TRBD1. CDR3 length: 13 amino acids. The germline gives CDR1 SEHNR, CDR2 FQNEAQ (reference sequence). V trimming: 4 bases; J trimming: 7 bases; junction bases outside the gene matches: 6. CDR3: CASSYDREGTQYF. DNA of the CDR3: TGTGCCAGCAGCTACGACAGGGAAGGGACCCAGTACTTC.